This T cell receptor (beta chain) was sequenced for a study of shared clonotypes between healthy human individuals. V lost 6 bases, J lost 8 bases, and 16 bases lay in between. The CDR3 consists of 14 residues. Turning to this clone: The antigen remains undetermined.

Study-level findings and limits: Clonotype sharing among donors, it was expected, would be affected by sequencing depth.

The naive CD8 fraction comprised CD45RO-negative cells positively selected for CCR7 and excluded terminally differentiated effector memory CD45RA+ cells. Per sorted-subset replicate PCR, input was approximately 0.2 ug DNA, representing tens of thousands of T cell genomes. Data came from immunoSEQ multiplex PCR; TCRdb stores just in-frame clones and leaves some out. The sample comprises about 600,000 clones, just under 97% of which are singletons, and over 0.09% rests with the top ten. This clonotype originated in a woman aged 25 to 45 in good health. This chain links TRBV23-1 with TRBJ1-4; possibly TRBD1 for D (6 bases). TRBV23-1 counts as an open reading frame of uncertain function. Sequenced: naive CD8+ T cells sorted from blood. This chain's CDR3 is CASSEGGLGEKLFF. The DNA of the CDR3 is TGCGCCAGCAGCGAGGGGGGATTGGGGGAAAAACTGTTTTTT.